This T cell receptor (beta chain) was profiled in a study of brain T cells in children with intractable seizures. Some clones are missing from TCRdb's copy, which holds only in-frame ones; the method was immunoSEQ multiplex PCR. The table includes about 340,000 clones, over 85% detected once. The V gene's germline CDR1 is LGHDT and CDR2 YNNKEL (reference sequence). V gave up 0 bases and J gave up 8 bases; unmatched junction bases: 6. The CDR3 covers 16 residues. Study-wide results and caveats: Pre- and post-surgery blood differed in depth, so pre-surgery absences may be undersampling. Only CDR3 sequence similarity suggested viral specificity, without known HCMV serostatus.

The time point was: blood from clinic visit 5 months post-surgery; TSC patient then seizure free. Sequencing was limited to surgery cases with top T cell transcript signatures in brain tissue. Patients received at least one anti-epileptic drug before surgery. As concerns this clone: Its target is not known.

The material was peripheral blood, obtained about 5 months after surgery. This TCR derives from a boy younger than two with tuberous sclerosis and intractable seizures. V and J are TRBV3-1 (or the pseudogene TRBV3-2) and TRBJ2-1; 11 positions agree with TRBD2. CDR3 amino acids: CASSQDGLAGGYEQFF. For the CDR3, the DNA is TGTGCCAGCAGCCAAGACGGCCTAGCGGGAGGATATGAGCAGTTCTTC.